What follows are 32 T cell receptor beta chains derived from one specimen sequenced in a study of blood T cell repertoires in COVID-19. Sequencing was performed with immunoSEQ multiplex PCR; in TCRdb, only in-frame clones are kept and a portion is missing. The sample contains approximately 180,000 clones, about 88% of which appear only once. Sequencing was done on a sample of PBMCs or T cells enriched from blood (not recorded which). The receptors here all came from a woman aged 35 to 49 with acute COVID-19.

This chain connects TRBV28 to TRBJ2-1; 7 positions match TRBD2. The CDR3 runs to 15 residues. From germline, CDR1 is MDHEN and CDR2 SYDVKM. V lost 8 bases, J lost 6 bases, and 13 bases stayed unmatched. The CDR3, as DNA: TGTGCCAGCGGGGGGGGTAGAGGCTGGCTCAATGAGCAGTTCTTC. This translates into CASGGGRGWLNEQFF.

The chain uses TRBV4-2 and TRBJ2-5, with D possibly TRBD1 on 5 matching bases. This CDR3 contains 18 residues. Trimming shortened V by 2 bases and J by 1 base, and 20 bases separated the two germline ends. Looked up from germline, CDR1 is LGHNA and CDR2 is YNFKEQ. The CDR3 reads CASSQNGAKDGVQETQYF. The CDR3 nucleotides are TGTGCCAGCAGCCAAAATGGGGCTAAGGATGGAGTCCAAGAGACCCAGTACTTC.

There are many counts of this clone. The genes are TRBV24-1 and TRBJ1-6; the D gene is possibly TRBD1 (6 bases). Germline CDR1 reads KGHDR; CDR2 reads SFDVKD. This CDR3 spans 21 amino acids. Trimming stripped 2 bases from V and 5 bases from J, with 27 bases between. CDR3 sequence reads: CATSDSLQGTPSLYNNSPLHF. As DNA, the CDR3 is TGTGCCACCAGTGATTCCCTGCAGGGGACACCAAGTTTGTACAATAATTCACCCCTCCACTTT.

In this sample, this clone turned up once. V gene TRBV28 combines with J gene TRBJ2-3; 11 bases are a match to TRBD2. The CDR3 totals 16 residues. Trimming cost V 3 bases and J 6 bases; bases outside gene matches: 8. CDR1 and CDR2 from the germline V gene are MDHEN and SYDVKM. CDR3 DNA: TGTGCCAGCAGTTTTTTTAGCGGGGGGGCGGCGGATACGCAGTATTTT. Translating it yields CASSFFSGGAADTQYF. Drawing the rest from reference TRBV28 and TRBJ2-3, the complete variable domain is DVKVTQSSRYLVKRTGEKVFLECVQDMDHENMFWYRQDPGLGLRLIYFSYDVKMKEKGDIPEGYSVSREKKERFSLILESASTNQTSMYLCASSFFSGGAADTQYFGPGTRLTVL.

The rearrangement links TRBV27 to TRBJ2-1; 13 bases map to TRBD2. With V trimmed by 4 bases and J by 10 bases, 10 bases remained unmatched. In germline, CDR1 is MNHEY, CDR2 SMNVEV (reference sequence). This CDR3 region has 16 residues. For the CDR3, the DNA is TGTGCCAGCAGTTCGAGAACTAGCGGGAGGGCCAGAGAGCAGTTCTTC. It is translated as CASSSRTSGRAREQFF.

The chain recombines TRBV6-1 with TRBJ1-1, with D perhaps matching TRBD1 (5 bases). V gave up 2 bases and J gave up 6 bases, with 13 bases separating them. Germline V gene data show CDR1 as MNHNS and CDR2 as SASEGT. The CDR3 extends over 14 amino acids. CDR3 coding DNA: TGTGCCAGCAGTGAAAGGGGAGGGGAATCTGAAGCTTTCTTT. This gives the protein CASSERGGESEAFF.

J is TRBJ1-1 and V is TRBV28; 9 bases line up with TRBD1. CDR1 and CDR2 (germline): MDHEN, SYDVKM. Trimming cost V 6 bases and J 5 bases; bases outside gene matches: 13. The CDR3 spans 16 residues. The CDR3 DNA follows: TGTGCCAGCAGCCTTCCTACAGGGGGCGATAAGACTGAAGCTTTCTTT. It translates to CASSLPTGGDKTEAFF.

This CDR3 reads CASKEGTCFSYEQYF. CDR3 bases: TGTGCCAGCAAGGAGGGGACGTGCTTCTCCTACGAGCAGTACTTC. The V call is TRBV3-1 (or the pseudogene TRBV3-2), the J call TRBJ2-7; D possibly corresponds to TRBD2 (6 bases). V gave up 7 bases and J gave up 0 bases, with 16 bases separating them. CDR3 size: 15 residues. Looked up from germline, CDR1 is LGHDT and CDR2 is YNNKEL (reference sequence).

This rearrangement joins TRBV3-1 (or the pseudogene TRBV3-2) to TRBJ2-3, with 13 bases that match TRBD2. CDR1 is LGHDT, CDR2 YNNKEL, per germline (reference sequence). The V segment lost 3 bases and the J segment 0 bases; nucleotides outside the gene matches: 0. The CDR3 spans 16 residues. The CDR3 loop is CASSQGLAGSTDTQYF. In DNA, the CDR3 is TGTGCCAGCAGCCAGGGACTAGCGGGGAGCACAGATACGCAGTATTTT.

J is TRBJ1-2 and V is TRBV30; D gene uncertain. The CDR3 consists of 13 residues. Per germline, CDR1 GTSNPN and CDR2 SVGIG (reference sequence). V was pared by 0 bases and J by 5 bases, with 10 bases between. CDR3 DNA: TGTGCCTGGAGTGTTACGATGAGTTATGGCTACACCTTC. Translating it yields CAWSVTMSYGYTF. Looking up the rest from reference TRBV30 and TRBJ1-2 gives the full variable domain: SQTIHQWPATLVQPVGSPLSLECTVEGTSNPNLYWYRQAAGRGLQLLFYSVGIGQISSEVPQNLSASRPQDRQFILSSKKLLLSDSGFYLCAWSVTMSYGYTFGSGTRLTVV.

This CDR3 is CASSDSSYEQYF. CDR3 coding DNA: TGCGCCAGCAGTGACAGCTCCTACGAGCAGTACTTC. The rearrangement links TRBV5-1 to TRBJ2-7; D perhaps matches TRBD1 (5 bases). The germline V gene has CDR1 SGHRS and CDR2 YFSETQ. Trimming took off 5 bases at V and 0 bases at J, with 6 bases between the two ends. The CDR3 is 12 residues long.

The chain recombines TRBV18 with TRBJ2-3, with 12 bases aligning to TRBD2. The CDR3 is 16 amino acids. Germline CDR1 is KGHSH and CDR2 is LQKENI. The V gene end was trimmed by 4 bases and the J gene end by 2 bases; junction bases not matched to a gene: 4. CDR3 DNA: TGTGCCAGCTCACGCGGACTAGCGGGGATCACAGATACGCAGTATTTT. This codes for CASSRGLAGITDTQYF.

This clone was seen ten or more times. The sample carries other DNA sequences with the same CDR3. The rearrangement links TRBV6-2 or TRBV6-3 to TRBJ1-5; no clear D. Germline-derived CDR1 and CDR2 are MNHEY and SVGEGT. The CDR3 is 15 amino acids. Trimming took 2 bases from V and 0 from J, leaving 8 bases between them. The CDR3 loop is CASSYSGYSNQPQHF. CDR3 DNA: TGTGCCAGCAGTTACAGCGGGTATAGCAATCAGCCCCAGCATTTT.

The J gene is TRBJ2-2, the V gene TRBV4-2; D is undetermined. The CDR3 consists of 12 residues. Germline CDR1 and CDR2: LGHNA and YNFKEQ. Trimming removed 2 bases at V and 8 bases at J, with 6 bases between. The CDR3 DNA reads TGTGCCAGCAGCCAAATGTCTGGGGAGCTGTTTTTT. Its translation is CASSQMSGELFF.

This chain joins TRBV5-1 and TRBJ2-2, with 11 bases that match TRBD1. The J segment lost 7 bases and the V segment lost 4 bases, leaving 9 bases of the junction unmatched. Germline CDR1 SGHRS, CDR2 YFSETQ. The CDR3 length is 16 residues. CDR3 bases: TGCGCCAGCAGCGCCGGACAGGGGGCGCGGGGCGGGGAGCTGTTTTTT. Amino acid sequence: CASSAGQGARGGELFF.

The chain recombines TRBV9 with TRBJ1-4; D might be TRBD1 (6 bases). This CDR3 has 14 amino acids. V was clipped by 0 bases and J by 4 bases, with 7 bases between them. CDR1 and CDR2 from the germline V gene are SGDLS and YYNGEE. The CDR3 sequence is CASSVGGLNEKLFF. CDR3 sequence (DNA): TGTGCCAGCAGCGTAGGGGGGCTTAATGAAAAACTGTTTTTT. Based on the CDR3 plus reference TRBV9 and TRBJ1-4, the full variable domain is DSGVTQTPKHLITATGQRVTLRCSPRSGDLSVYWYQQSLDQGLQFLIQYYNGEERAKGNILERFSAQQFPDLHSELNLSSLELGDSALYFCASSVGGLNEKLFFGSGTQLSVL.

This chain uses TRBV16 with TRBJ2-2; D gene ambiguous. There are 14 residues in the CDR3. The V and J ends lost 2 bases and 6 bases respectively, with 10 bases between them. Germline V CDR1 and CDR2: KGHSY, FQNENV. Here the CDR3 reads CASSQLESPGELFF. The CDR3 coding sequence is TGTGCCAGCAGCCAACTAGAATCCCCCGGGGAGCTGTTTTTT. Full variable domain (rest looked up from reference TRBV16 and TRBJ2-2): GEEVAQTPKHLVRGEGQKAKLYCAPIKGHSYVFWYQQVLKNEFKFLISFQNENVFDETGMPKERFSAKCLPNSPCSLEIQATKLEDSAVYFCASSQLESPGELFFGEGSRLTVL.

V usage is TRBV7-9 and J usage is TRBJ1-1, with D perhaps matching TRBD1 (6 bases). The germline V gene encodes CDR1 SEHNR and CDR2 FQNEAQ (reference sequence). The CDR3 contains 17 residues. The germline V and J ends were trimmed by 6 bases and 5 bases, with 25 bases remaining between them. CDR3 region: CASSMTPRGRRATEAFF. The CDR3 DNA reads TGTGCCAGCAGTATGACCCCGCGGGGGCGGCGGGCTACTGAAGCTTTCTTT. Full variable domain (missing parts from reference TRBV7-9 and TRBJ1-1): DTGVSQNPRHKITKRGQNVTFRCDPISEHNRLYWYRQTLGQGPEFLTYFQNEAQLEKSRLLSDRFSAERPKGSFSTLEIQRTEQGDSAMYLCASSMTPRGRRATEAFFGQGTRLTVV.

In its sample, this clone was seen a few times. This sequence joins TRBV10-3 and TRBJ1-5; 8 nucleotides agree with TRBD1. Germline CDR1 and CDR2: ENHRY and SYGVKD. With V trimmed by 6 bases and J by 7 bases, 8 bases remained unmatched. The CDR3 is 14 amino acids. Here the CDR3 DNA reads TGTGCCATCAGCCCCGGACAGGGTAAGCAGCCCCAGCATTTT. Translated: CAISPGQGKQPQHF.

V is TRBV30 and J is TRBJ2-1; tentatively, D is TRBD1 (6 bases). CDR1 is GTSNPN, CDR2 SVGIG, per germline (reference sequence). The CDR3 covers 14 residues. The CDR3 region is CALEGGASYNEQFF. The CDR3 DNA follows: TGTGCACTGGAAGGGGGTGCTTCCTACAATGAGCAGTTCTTC.

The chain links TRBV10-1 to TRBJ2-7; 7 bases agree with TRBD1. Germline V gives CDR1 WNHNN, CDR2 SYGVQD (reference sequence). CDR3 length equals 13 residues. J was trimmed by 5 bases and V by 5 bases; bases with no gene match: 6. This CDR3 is CASSSNRGNEQYF. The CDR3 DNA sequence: TGCGCCAGCAGTTCCAACAGGGGAAACGAGCAGTACTTC.

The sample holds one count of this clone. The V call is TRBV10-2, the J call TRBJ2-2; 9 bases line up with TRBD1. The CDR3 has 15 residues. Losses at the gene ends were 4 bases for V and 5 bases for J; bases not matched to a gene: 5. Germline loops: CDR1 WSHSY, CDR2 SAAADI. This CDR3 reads CASSGGTGITGELFF. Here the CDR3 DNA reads TGCGCCAGCAGTGGGGGGACAGGGATTACCGGGGAGCTGTTTTTT.

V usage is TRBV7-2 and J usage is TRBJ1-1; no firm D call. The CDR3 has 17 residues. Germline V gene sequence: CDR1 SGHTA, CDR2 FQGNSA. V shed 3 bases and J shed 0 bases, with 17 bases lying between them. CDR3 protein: CASSFRLRSIMNTEAFF. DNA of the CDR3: TGTGCCAGCAGCTTCCGTTTACGGTCGATCATGAACACTGAAGCTTTCTTT.

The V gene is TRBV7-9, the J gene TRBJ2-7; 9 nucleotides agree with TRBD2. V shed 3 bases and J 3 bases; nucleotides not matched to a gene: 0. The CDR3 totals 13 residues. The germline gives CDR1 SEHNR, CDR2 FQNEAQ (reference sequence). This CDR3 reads CASSLTSGYEQYF. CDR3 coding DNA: TGTGCCAGCAGCTTGACTAGCGGCTACGAGCAGTACTTC.

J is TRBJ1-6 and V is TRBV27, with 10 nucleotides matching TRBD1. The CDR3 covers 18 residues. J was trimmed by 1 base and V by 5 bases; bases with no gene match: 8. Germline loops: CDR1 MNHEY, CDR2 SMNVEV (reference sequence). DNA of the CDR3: TGTGCCAGCAGTCCGGGGGACAGGGGACAATCCTATAATTCACCCCTCCACTTT. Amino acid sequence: CASSPGDRGQSYNSPLHF.

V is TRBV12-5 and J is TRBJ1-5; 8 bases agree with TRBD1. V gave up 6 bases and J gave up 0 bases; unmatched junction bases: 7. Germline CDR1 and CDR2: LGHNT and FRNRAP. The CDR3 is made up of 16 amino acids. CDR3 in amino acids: CASGKGQANSNQPQHF. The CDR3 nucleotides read TGTGCTAGTGGCAAGGGACAGGCTAATAGCAATCAGCCCCAGCATTTT.

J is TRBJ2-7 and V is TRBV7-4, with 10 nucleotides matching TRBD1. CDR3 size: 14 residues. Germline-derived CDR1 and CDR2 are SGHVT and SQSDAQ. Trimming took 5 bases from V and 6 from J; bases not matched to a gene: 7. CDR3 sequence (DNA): TGTGCCAGCAGCACCGACAGGGGGCGACGCGAGCAGTACTTC. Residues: CASSTDRGRREQYF.

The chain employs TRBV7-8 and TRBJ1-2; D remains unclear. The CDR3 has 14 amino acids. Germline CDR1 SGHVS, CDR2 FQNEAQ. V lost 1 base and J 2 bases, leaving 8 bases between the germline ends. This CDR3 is CASSLGQRNYGYTF. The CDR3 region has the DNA TGTGCCAGCAGCTTAGGGCAGCGAAACTATGGCTACACCTTC.

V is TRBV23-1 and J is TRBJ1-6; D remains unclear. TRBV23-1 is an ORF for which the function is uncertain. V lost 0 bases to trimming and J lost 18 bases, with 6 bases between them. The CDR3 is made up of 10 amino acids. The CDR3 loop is CASSQSAAHF. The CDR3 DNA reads TGCGCCAGCAGTCAATCGGCCGCCCACTTT.

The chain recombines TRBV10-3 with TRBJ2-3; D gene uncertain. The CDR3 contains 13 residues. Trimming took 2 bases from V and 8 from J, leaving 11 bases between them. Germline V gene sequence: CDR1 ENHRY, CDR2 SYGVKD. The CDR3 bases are TGTGCCATCAGTGAGAAAGGAGCTAGTACGCAGTATTTT. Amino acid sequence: CAISEKGASTQYF.

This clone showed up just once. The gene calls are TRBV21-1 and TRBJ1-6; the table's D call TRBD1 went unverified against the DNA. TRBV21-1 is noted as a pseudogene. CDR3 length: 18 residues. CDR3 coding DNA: TGTGCCAGCAGCAAACTTACAGGGGCCAGCTCCTATAATTCACCCCTCCACTTT. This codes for CASSKLTGASSYNSPLHF.

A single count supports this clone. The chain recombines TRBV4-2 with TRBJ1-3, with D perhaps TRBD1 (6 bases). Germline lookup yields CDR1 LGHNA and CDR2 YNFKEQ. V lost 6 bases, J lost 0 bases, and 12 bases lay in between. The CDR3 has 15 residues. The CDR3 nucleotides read TGTGCCAGCAGTTCACAGGGTCGCTCTGGAAACACCATATATTTT. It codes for CASSSQGRSGNTIYF.